This T cell receptor beta chain was captured by sequencing in a study of STAT3 mutations in large granular lymphocyte leukemia. Study-wide findings and caveats: At least one immunodominant TCR beta clonotype appeared in every T-cell large granular lymphocyte leukemia patient.

Germline loops: CDR1 MGHRA, CDR2 YSYEKL. The V and J ends lost 1 base and 10 bases, in that order; junction bases with no gene match: 3. The CDR3 has 12 residues. As for this clone: Its antigen remains unknown.

Only in-frame clones appear in the TCRdb table, and some are missing; sequencing was by immunoSEQ multiplex PCR. The sample lists about 34,000 clones; around 87% were seen once. V gene TRBV4-1 combines with J gene TRBJ1-1; the match to TRBD1 covers 7 bases. The sequence was collected from a man between 60 and 70 years old with T-cell large granular lymphocyte leukemia. Some clones in this sample may be carry-over from other donors' samples. The sample consisted of peripheral blood mononuclear cells. CDR3 residues: CASSQAGGGAFF. The DNA for the CDR3 is TGCGCCAGCAGCCAAGCAGGGGGGGGAGCTTTCTTT.